The T cell receptor (beta chain) described here comes from a study of blood T cell repertoires in COVID-19. Study-level background: Samples of COVID-19 (acute and convalescent) were obtained from the United States, Italy and Spain. PBMCs, B-cell-depleted T cells, or T cells were the source of the cDNA or gDNA that made up the material.

V dropped 4 bases and J dropped 4 bases, with 23 bases sitting between them. Germline V gene sequence: CDR1 SGHNT, CDR2 YYREEE (reference sequence). This CDR3 has 18 residues. Authors' analysis steps: The assay estimated nucleated cells by amplifying reference gene primers. Repertoires were generated with immunoSEQ multiplex PCR, while TCRdb's copy carries only in-frame clones and drops some. V and J calls and clone size are as listed in that table; D and trimming were resolved from the DNA. The sample records 200,000 or so clones, about 80% being singletons. The sequencing sample was made of peripheral blood. This receptor was obtained from a human donor with acute or convalescent COVID-19. The donor label of this sample is uncertain. This rearrangement joins TRBV5-4 to TRBJ2-2, with D possibly being TRBD1 (5 bases). CDR3 DNA sequence: TGTGCCAGCAGCATTGTCCCTACAGGCGTGGCGGTCACCGGGGAGCTGTTTTTT. Its protein product is CASSIVPTGVAVTGELFF. The full variable domain, with the rest looked up from reference TRBV5-4 and TRBJ2-2, is ETGVTQSPTHLIKTRGQQVTLRCSSQSGHNTVSWYQQALGQGPQFIFQYYREEENGRGNFPPRFSGLQFPNYSSELNVNALELDDSALYLCASSIVPTGVAVTGELFFGEGSRLTVL.